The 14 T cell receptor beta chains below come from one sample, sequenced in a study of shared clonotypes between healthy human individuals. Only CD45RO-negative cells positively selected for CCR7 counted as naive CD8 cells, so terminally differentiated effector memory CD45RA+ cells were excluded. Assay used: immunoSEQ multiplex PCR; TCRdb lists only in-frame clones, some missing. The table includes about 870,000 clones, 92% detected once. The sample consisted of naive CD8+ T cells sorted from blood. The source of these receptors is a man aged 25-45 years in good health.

DNA of the CDR3: TGTGCCAGCAGCGTAGAGGGGACAGGGGTTTACAATGAGCAGTTCTTC. This gives the protein CASSVEGTGVYNEQFF. The chain links TRBV9 to TRBJ2-1, with 10 bases aligning to TRBD1. The CDR3 loop spans 16 amino acids. Losses at the gene ends were 0 bases for V and 4 bases for J; bases not matched to a gene: 4. Looked up from germline, CDR1 is SGDLS and CDR2 is YYNGEE.

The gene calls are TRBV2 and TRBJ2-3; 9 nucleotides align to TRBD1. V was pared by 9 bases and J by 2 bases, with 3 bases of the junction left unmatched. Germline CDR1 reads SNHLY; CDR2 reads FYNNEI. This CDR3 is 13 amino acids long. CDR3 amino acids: CARRDRDTDTQYF. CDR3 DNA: TGTGCCAGACGGGACAGGGACACAGATACGCAGTATTTT.

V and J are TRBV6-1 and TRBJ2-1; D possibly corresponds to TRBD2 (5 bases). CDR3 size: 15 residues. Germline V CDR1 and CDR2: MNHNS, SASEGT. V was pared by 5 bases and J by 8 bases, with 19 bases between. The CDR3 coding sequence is TGTGCCAGCAGTCCCGGTGAGAGGGCCATCGATGAGCAGTTCTTC. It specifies CASSPGERAIDEQFF.

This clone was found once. CDR3 loop: CASSFGGPLYNEQFF. The CDR3 DNA reads as TGTGCCAGCAGTTTTGGGGGGCCCCTATACAATGAGCAGTTCTTC. V usage is TRBV27 and J usage is TRBJ2-1, with D perhaps matching TRBD1 or TRBD2 (6 bases each). The V end lost 3 bases, the J end lost 4 bases, and 13 bases lay between the germline ends. This CDR3 comprises 15 residues. The germline V gene encodes CDR1 MNHEY and CDR2 SMNVEV (reference sequence).

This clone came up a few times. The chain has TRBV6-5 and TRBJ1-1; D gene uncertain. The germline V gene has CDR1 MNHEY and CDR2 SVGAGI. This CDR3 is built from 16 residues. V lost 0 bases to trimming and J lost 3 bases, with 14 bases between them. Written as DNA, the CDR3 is TGTGCCAGCAGTTACTCTGGTGGGGAGGAATACACTGAAGCTTTCTTT. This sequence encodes CASSYSGGEEYTEAFF.

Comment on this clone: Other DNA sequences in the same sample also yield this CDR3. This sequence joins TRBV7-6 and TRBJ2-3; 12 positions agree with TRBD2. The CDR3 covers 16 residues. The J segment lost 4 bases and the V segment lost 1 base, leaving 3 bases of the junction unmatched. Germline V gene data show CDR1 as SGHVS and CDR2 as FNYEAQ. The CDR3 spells CASSLGLAGVADTQYF. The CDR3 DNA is TGTGCCAGCAGCTTAGGACTAGCGGGAGTAGCAGATACGCAGTATTTT.

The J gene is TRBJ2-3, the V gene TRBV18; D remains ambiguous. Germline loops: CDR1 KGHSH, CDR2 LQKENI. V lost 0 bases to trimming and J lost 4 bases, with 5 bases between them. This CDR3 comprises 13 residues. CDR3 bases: TGTGCCAGCTCACCACCGGATTCAGATACGCAGTATTTT. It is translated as CASSPPDSDTQYF. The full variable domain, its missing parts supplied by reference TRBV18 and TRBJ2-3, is NAGVMQNPRHLVRRRGQEARLRCSPMKGHSHVYWYRQLPEEGLKFMVYLQKENIIDESGMPKERFSAEFPKEGPSILRIQQVVRGDSAAYFCASSPPDSDTQYFGPGTRLTVL.

The CDR3 sequence: CASSETQEHANEKLFF. For the CDR3, the DNA is TGTGCCAGCAGTGAAACCCAGGAGCACGCTAATGAAAAACTGTTTTTT. The genes are TRBV25-1 and TRBJ1-4; D is unresolved. This CDR3 spans 16 amino acids. Germline loops: CDR1 MGHDK, CDR2 SYGVNS. Trimming removed 2 bases from V and 3 bases from J, with 13 bases in between.

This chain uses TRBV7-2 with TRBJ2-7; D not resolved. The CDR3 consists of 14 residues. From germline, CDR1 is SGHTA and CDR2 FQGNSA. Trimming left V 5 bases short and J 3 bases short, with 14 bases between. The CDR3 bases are TGTGCCAGCAGCCTATTGGGAATTGGCTACGAGCAGTACTTC. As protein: CASSLLGIGYEQYF.

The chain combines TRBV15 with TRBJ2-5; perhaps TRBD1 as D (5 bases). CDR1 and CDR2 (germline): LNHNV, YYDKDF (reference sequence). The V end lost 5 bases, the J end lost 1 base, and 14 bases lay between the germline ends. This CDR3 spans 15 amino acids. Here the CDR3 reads CATSPRDRSQETQYF. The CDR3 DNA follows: TGTGCCACCAGCCCCAGGGATCGGTCCCAAGAGACCCAGTACTTC.

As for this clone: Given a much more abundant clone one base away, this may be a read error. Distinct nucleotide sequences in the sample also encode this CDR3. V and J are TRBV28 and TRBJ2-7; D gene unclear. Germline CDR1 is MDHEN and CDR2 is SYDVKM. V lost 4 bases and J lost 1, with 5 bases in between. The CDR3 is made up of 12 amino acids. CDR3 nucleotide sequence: TGTGCCAGCAGTTCCGTATCCTACGAGCAGTACTTC. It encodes CASSSVSYEQYF.

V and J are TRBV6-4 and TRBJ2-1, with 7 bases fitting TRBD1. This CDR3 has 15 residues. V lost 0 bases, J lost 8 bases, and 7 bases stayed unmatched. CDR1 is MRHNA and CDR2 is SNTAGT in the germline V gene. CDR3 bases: TGTGCCAGCAGTGACTCAGCGACAGGGAGACATGAGCAGTTCTTC. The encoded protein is CASSDSATGRHEQFF.

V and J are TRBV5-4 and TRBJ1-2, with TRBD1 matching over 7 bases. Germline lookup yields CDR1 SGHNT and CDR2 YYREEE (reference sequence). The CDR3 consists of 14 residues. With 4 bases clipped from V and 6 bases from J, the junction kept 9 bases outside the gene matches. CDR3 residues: CASSGRDSLDGYTF. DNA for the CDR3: TGTGCCAGCAGCGGAAGGGACAGCCTAGATGGCTACACCTTC.

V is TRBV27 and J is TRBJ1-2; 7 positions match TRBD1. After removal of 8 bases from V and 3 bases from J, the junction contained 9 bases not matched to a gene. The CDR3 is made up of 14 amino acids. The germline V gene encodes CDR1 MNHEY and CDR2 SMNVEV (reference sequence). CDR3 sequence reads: CASGRIGTDYGYTF. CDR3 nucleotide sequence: TGTGCCAGCGGGCGTATTGGGACAGACTATGGCTACACCTTC.